This entry concerns a single TCR beta chain. Antigen unknown. Using a J-beta primer mix together with a sample-barcoded 5' primer, a second PCR was run for 7 to 11 cycles. TCRdb analysed the 5' RACE reads with MiXCR anew, one entry per CDR3 protein. This table has hundreds of thousands of distinct CDR3 sequences, around 50% appearing once. This entry is derived from a study of blood T cells in healthy people across ages. Study results and caveats: With unsorted PBMCs, a conclusive comparison of naive versus antigen-experienced cells was not possible.

The TCR sequence derives from an elderly man in good health. The specimen sequenced was blood.

The CDR3, as DNA: TGTGCCAGCAGTTCCCTGGACGCGGGCTCCTACAATGAGCAGTTCTTC. Amino acid sequence: CASSSLDAGSYNEQFF. The genes are TRBV28 and TRBJ2-1; a possible D gene is TRBD2 (5 bases). The germline V gene has CDR1 MDHEN and CDR2 SYDVKM. The CDR3 length is 16 residues. V dropped 4 bases and J dropped 0 bases, with 13 bases sitting between them.